This TCR beta chain was captured by sequencing in a study of neurological immune-mediated disorders (dated by TCRdb to about 2019). For the wider study: Using UMI-based sequencing, the study compared peripheral blood TCR-beta repertoires from patients with HTLV-I-associated myelopathy (HAM/TSP), patients with multiple sclerosis, and healthy controls. The cohort was made up of 65 to 75 subjects, consisting of 15 or so HAM/TSP patients, approximately 35 multiple sclerosis patients and around 20 healthy controls. The 106 TCR-beta libraries covered PBMC samples along with longitudinal samples, technical triplicates, and paired sorted CD4+ and CD8+ T-cell subsets. The investigation overall reported the following: The highest TCR clonal expansion was observed in HAM/TSP patients, whereas the lowest was observed in MS patients, even when compared with healthy controls. No identical CDR3 amino acid sequences were found to be shared among expanded clones across subjects, suggesting that TCR-beta repertoires were private in all groups.

This clonotype occurred many times. Its antigen is currently not known. The sample holds no much larger clone one base away, and base qualities are not on file. Blood bank volunteers in Maryland, USA served as the healthy controls. Libraries from unsorted PBMCs were made from 2 million PBMCs kept in RNAlater at -80 degrees C until RNA extraction. Peripheral blood underwent Ficoll-Hypaque density gradient centrifugation to isolate PBMCs, which were then cryopreserved in liquid nitrogen. V was cut back by 1 base and J by 4 bases, leaving a gap of 13 bases between them. CDR1 and CDR2 are drawn from the germline V gene: SQVTM, ANQGSEA. The CDR3, cysteine through phenylalanine, is 14 amino acids long. CDR3 DNA only is kept here, 42 bases in frame from base 1. To synthesize cDNA, template-switch 5'RACE was performed with a primer carrying a 10-nucleotide random unique molecular identifier so that each TCR transcript was tagged. Each sequencing run produced over 190 million TCR-beta sequences covering 15-18 subjects. The RNeasy kit was used for extraction of total RNA. TCR-beta VDJ regions were amplified with primers for the TCR constant region and the 5'RACE anchor, using the KAPA Real-time Library Amplification kit. Sample indexes and Illumina adaptors were added in a first PCR, after which library yield was increased in a second PCR. After purification with Ampure beads, the TCR product of roughly 650 bp was size-selected on a 2% E-gel SizeSelection system. Before pooling, library quality was checked on a Bioanalyzer, concentration was measured with Qubit, and libraries were quantified with the Kapa Library Quantification kit. An Illumina HiSeq 2500 was used to sequence the libraries paired-end at 2 x 150 bp. To increase sequence diversity, 25-30% phiX was spiked into each library pool. The authors' pipeline ran thus. Quality-filtered reads were processed with the UMI-based MiGEC pipeline, and over 75% of raw TCR sequences were removed by the MiGEC pipeline during error correction. IMGT germline references were used for alignment of VDJ genes, and clonotypes were defined by a unique CDR3 amino acid sequence together with V-J genes. Clonal expansion, Shannon diversity and CDR3 relatedness (CalcPairwiseDistances, ClusterSamples) were evaluated with VDJtools, and phylogenetic trees were built with CLCbio workbench. Expanded clones were defined as having at least 8 unique UMIs, based on coefficient-of-variation modelling across technical triplicates. TCRdb passed the public sequencing reads through fastp at Q25 and MiXCR, retaining productive beta sequences. Rows matching on CDR3 protein sequence are summarized as one entry with the most common DNA and genes. The V and J calls were not made by the authors but by TCRdb's processing. The sample table holds 30,000 or so distinct CDR3 sequences, of which about 4.5% were seen once. The ten largest clones represent 23% of the sample.

Sample: PBMCs. The chain is encoded by TRBV29-1 joined to TRBJ1-1; the best D guess is TRBD1, with 5 bases matching. The TCR sequence derives from a man younger than 30 in good health. The DNA is as follows: TGCAGCGTTGAAGTCGCGTCGGGGGGCACTGAAGCTTTCTTT. Its coded protein is CSVEVASGGTEAFF.